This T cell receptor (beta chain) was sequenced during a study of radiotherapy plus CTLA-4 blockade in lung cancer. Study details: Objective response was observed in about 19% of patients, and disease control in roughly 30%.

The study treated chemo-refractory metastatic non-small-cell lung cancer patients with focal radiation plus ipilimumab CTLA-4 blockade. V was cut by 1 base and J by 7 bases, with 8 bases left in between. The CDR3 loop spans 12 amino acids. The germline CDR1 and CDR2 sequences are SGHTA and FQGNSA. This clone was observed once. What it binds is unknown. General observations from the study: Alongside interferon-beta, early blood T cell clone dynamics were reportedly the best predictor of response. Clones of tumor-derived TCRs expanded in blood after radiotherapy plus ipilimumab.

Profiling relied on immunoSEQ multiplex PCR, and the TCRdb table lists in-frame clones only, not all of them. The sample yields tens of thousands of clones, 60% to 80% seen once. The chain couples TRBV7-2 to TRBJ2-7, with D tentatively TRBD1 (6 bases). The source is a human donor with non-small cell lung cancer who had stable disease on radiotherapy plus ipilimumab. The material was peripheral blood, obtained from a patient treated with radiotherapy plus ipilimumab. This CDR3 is CASSLDTGEQYF. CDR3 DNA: TGTGCCAGCAGCTTAGACACAGGGGAGCAGTACTTC. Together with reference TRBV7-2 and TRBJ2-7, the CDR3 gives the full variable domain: GAGVSQSPSNKVTEKGKDVELRCDPISGHTALYWYRQSLGQGLEFLIYFQGNSAPDKSGLPSDRFSAERTGGSVSTLTIQRTQQEDSAVYLCASSLDTGEQYFGPGTRLTVT.